What follows are 32 T cell receptor beta chains derived from one specimen sequenced in a study of T cell clonality in common variable immunodeficiency. Measured with immunoSEQ multiplex PCR; TCRdb has only the in-frame clones, and not every one. The profile covers tens of thousands of clones, none occurring a single time. The sample was peripheral blood mononuclear cells. The receptors were gathered from a person aged 18 to 75 in good health.

This clone was observed a handful of times. The observed sequence ends 3 residues before the CDR3 terminus, with the missing tail filled in from the germline J gene. The V and J genes are TRBV2 and TRBJ2-3, with a weak D call TRBD1 (5 bases). The CDR3 sequence is 15 residues long. CDR1 and CDR2 from the germline V gene are SNHLY and FYNNEI. CDR3 amino acids: CASSLNQGGRETQYF. The part of the CDR3 DNA that was read is TGTGCCAGCAGTCTCAACCAGGGTGGGCGAGAGACG.

This clone was detected ten times or more. The read ends 3 residues before the CDR3 terminus; that terminus is restored from the germline J gene. The V gene is TRBV7-8, the J gene TRBJ1-3; D uncertain. CDR1 SGHVS and CDR2 FQNEAQ come from the germline V gene. V was clipped by 0 bases and J by 0 bases, with 6 bases between them. The CDR3 has 15 residues. Partial CDR3 DNA: TGTGCCAGCAGCTTAGCTACAGACTCTGGAAACACC. Protein: CASSLATDSGNT. The whole CDR3 reads CASSLATDSGNTIYF.

This clone showed up many times. From the germline J gene comes the end of the CDR3, since the read stops 3 residues before it. The V call is TRBV2, the J call TRBJ1-3, with D possibly TRBD1 on 5 matching bases. The CDR3 runs to 16 residues. Trimming shortened V by 4 bases and J by 2 bases, and 15 bases separated the two germline ends. Germline-derived CDR1 and CDR2 are SNHLY and FYNNEI. Incomplete CDR3 DNA: TGTGCCAGCAGTGCAGAGTGGGCCAGGGCTGGAAACACC. It codes for CASSAEWARAGNT. The entire CDR3 protein reads CASSAEWARAGNTIYF. The full variable domain, in which reference TRBV2 and TRBJ1-3 provide the parts outside the CDR3, is EPEVTQTPSHQVTQMGQEVILRCVPISNHLYFYWYRQILGQKVEFLVSFYNNEISEKSEIFDDQFSVERPDGSNFTLKIRSTKLEDSAMYFCASSAEWARAGNTIYFGEGSWLTVV.

This clone was seen repeatedly, ten times or more. With the read ending 3 residues before the CDR3 end, the germline J gene is used to fill in that end. This rearrangement joins TRBV7-8 to TRBJ2-1; TRBD2 might be the D (5 bases). Trimming left V 7 bases short and J 0 bases short, with 13 bases between. CDR1 and CDR2 (germline): SGHVS, FQNEAQ. The CDR3 has 15 residues. The chain's CDR3 is CASNPQRTSYNEQFF. The sequenced part of the CDR3 DNA is TGTGCCAGCAACCCTCAGCGGACCTCCTACAATGAG.

This clone was seen only a few times. The CDR3 end lies 3 residues beyond the end of the read and is filled in from the germline J gene. This chain connects TRBV7-3 to TRBJ1-2; weak D call: TRBD1 (6 bases). Germline CDR1 SGHTA, CDR2 FQGTGA. The CDR3 consists of 15 residues. The CDR3 bases that were read are TGTGCCAGCAGCATTAGCGGGGGGCTCTACAATGAC. Its translation is CASSISGGLYND. The complete CDR3 reads CASSISGGLYNDYTF.

This clone has ten or more counts. The missing CDR3 end, 3 residues past where the read stops, is filled in from the germline J gene. V is TRBV5-1 and J is TRBJ2-5; D unresolved. The CDR3 extends over 11 amino acids. V shed 4 bases and J shed 1 base, with 2 bases lying between them. Germline assignment: CDR1 SGHRS and CDR2 YFSETQ. Incomplete CDR3 DNA: TGCGCCAGCAGCCTCCAAGAGACC. Translating gives CASSLQET. In full, the CDR3 reads CASSLQETQYF.

Note on this clone: The read terminates 3 residues ahead of where the CDR3 ends, so the germline J gene completes it. V is TRBV7-3 and J is TRBJ1-1; 10 nucleotides agree with TRBD1. Germline values: CDR1 SGHTA, CDR2 FQGTGA. This CDR3 has 14 amino acids. Trimming removed 5 bases from V and 7 bases from J; junction bases left unmatched: 7. CDR3 DNA, as far as it was read: TGTGCCAGCAGCCCACGACAGGGGGCCATTGAA. Its protein product is CASSPRQGAIE. The whole CDR3 sequence is CASSPRQGAIEAFF.

This clone was counted at least ten times. The observed sequence ends 3 residues before the CDR3 terminus, with the missing tail filled in from the germline J gene. The V call is TRBV19, the J call TRBJ2-7; D might be TRBD1 (6 bases). In germline, CDR1 is LNHDA, CDR2 SQIVND (reference sequence). V was shortened by 4 bases and J by 0 bases, with 10 bases between the two germline ends. The CDR3 is 14 residues long. Incomplete CDR3 DNA: TGTGCCAGTAGTAGACAGGCTCTCTCCTACGAG. Translation: CASSRQALSYE. The CDR3 in its entirety is CASSRQALSYEQYF. Filled out from reference TRBV19 and TRBJ2-7, the complete variable domain reads DGGITQSPKYLFRKEGQNVTLSCEQNLNHDAMYWYRQDPGQGLRLIYYSQIVNDFQKGDIAEGYSVSREKKESFPLTVTSAQKNPTAFYLCASSRQALSYEQYFGPGTRLTVT.

This clone was seen at least ten times. The read terminates 3 residues before the CDR3 end, so the remaining end is supplied by the germline J gene. This chain links TRBV4-2 with TRBJ1-1, with 7 bases aligning to TRBD1. J gave up 2 bases and V 1 base, and 10 bases lay outside the gene matches. The germline V gene encodes CDR1 LGHNA and CDR2 YNFKEQ. The CDR3 is made up of 17 amino acids. The DNA read from the CDR3 is TGTGCCAGCAGCCAAGGGGCAGCGGGGGACAGCAACACTGAA. It yields the protein CASSQGAAGDSNTE. The whole CDR3 reads CASSQGAAGDSNTEAFF.

At least ten counts were recorded for this clone. CDR3 DNA, as far as it was read: TGTGCCAGCAGTGAAAGGCAGGGGGCAGGCAGGGCCGAG. Residues: CASSERQGAGRAE. The whole CDR3 is CASSERQGAGRAEQYF. The chain carries TRBV2 and TRBJ2-7; 8 bases are a match to TRBD1. The read falls 3 residues short of the CDR3 end, and the missing part is taken from the germline J gene. CDR3 length equals 16 residues. Germline V lookup: CDR1 SNHLY, CDR2 FYNNEI. V was pared by 2 bases and J by 6 bases, with 12 bases of the junction left unmatched.

This clone was counted at least ten times. The sequenced fragment ends 3 residues before the CDR3 boundary, so the rest is inferred from the germline J gene. The chain employs TRBV19 and TRBJ1-6; 7 bases are shared with TRBD1. CDR1 is LNHDA, CDR2 SQIVND, per germline (reference sequence). The CDR3 is 14 amino acids. Trimming at V came to 3 bases and at J to 5 bases, leaving 1 base not matched to a gene. Incomplete CDR3 DNA: TGTGCCAGTAGTATTACAGGGGATAATTCACCC. This translates into CASSITGDNSP. The CDR3 reads in full as CASSITGDNSPLHF.

This clone was picked up many times. The CDR3 end lies 3 residues beyond the end of the read and is filled in from the germline J gene. The chain links TRBV20-1 to TRBJ2-1; D may be TRBD2 (6 bases). In germline, CDR1 is DFQATT, CDR2 SNEGSKA (reference sequence). The CDR3 loop spans 12 amino acids. V was pared by 3 bases and J by 6 bases, with 9 bases between. Incomplete CDR3 DNA: TGCAGTGCTAGGATTAGCGGCAATGAG. Its translation is CSARISGNE. The whole CDR3 sequence reads CSARISGNEQFF.

About this clone: The sequenced fragment ends 3 residues before the CDR3 boundary, so the rest is inferred from the germline J gene. The gene calls are TRBV2 and TRBJ2-3; 8 bases align to TRBD1. The CDR3 length is 13 residues. Germline V gene data show CDR1 as SNHLY and CDR2 as FYNNEI. The sequenced CDR3 bases are TGTGCCAGCAGTGTACAGGGGGATCAGCCG. It specifies CASSVQGDQP. The CDR3 as a whole reads CASSVQGDQPQYF.

This clone was recorded at least ten times. Coverage ceases 3 residues before the CDR3 finishes, and the germline J gene fills in the end. The chain couples TRBV7-9 to TRBJ1-1; D is possibly TRBD1 (5 bases). CDR1 SEHNR and CDR2 FQNEAQ come from the germline V gene (reference sequence). V was cut by 7 bases and J by 2 bases, with 11 bases left in between. CDR3 length: 13 residues. CDR3 amino acids: CASTPQGNTEAFF. CDR3 DNA (partial): TGTGCCAGCACCCCCCAGGGTAACACTGAA.

This clone was observed at least ten times. The read ends 3 residues before the CDR3 terminus; that terminus is restored from the germline J gene. The V and J genes are TRBV7-2 and TRBJ2-1; 7 bases fit TRBD1. The CDR3 sequence is 15 residues long. Germline loops: CDR1 SGHTA, CDR2 FQGNSA. V lost 6 bases and J lost 0; bases outside the gene matches: 5. The CDR3: CASRQAGGSYNEQFF. The DNA read from the CDR3 is TGTGCCAGCAGGCAGGCAGGGGGCTCCTACAATGAG.

This clone was counted ten times or more. Partial CDR3 DNA: TGCGCCAGCAGTGTGACATCGTGGACCGGGGAG. Translated, it gives CASSVTSWTGE. Given in full, the CDR3 is CASSVTSWTGELFF. V usage is TRBV10-1 and J usage is TRBJ2-2; D unresolved. The read halts 3 residues ahead of the CDR3 end, with the missing end drawn from the germline J gene. Germline V lookup: CDR1 WNHNN, CDR2 SYGVQD (reference sequence). CDR3 length: 14 amino acids. V was cut by 4 bases and J by 5 bases, with 11 bases left in between.

This clone has a count of ten or more. The read halts 3 residues ahead of the CDR3 end, with the missing end drawn from the germline J gene. This chain links TRBV6-2 or TRBV6-3 with TRBJ2-7; 12 nucleotides agree with TRBD2. V lost 4 bases to trimming and J lost 6 bases; unmatched junction nucleotides: 7. The CDR3 runs to 15 residues. Germline lookup yields CDR1 MNHEY and CDR2 SVGEGT. The covered CDR3 bases are TGTGCCAGCAGTTCGGGACTAGCGGGCGATGCCGAG. The encoded protein is CASSSGLAGDAE. The full CDR3 protein reads CASSSGLAGDAEQYF.

This clone was counted many times. Read coverage stops 3 residues before the CDR3 terminus; the germline J gene supplies the remainder. This chain connects TRBV30 to TRBJ2-1, with D tentatively TRBD2 (5 bases). The CDR3 totals 12 residues. The germline V and J ends were trimmed by 0 bases and 8 bases, with 8 bases remaining between them. Germline V gives CDR1 GTSNPN, CDR2 SVGIG (reference sequence). Partial CDR3 DNA: TGTGCCTGGAGTGTAGTGAGGGATGAG. This translates into CAWSVVRDE. The CDR3 in its entirety is CAWSVVRDEQFF.

Ten or more counts support this clone. The sequenced fragment ends 3 residues before the CDR3 boundary, so the rest is inferred from the germline J gene. The chain carries TRBV2 and TRBJ1-4, with 9 bases identical to TRBD1. Trimming at V came to 7 bases and at J to 8 bases, leaving 11 bases not matched to a gene. This CDR3 is built from 15 residues. Germline V gives CDR1 SNHLY, CDR2 FYNNEI. CDR3 DNA, as far as it was read: TGTGCCAGCACCTCACAGGGGGCGGGCGGAGAAAAA. Amino acids: CASTSQGAGGEK. In full, the CDR3 reads CASTSQGAGGEKLFF.

The table lists this clone with many counts. Coverage ceases 3 residues before the CDR3 finishes, and the germline J gene fills in the end. The V gene is TRBV11-2, the J gene TRBJ2-3, with a possible D match to TRBD2 (5 bases). The ends were cut back, 5 bases at V and 1 base at J, with 10 bases in the middle. This CDR3 contains 14 residues. Per the germline V gene, CDR1 is SGHAT and CDR2 is FQNNGV. The covered CDR3 bases are TGTGCCAGCAGCCCGACCGGGGGCACAGATACG. It yields the protein CASSPTGGTDT. The full CDR3 reads CASSPTGGTDTQYF.

This clone has at least ten counts. The read ends 3 residues shy of where the CDR3 ends; the end is completed using the germline J gene. The chain employs TRBV20-1 and TRBJ2-1, with TRBD2 identical over 9 bases. Germline loops: CDR1 DFQATT, CDR2 SNEGSKA (reference sequence). Trimming cost V 7 bases and J 0 bases; bases outside gene matches: 10. This CDR3 has 16 residues. The CDR3 bases that were read are TGCAGTGGGGGGGGACTAGCTCCGAGCTCCTACAATGAG. The encoded protein is CSGGGLAPSSYNE. From start to end, the CDR3 is CSGGGLAPSSYNEQFF.

This clone was seen repeatedly, ten times or more. The read falls 3 residues short of the CDR3 end, and the missing part is taken from the germline J gene. The genes are TRBV5-5 and TRBJ2-3; 10 bases match TRBD2. The V segment lost 0 bases and the J segment 3 bases; nucleotides outside the gene matches: 1. The CDR3 covers 15 residues. Germline values: CDR1 SGHKS, CDR2 YYEKEE (reference sequence). CDR3 protein: CASSLERGGTDTQYF. CDR3 DNA, as far as it was read: TGTGCCAGCAGCTTGGAGCGGGGGGGAACAGATACG.

This clone was counted ten times or more. The read ends 3 residues before the CDR3 terminus; that terminus is restored from the germline J gene. The gene calls are TRBV20-1 and TRBJ2-2, with 9 bases fitting TRBD2. This CDR3 is built from 14 residues. V trimming: 1 base; J trimming: 7 bases; junction bases outside the gene matches: 4. Germline V gene data show CDR1 as DFQATT and CDR2 as SNEGSKA (reference sequence). CDR3 loop: CSARGGRADGELFF. Incomplete CDR3 DNA: TGCAGTGCTAGAGGCGGGAGGGCCGACGGGGAG.

Worth noting for this clone: With the read ending 3 residues before the CDR3 end, the germline J gene is used to fill in that end. This chain uses TRBV18 with TRBJ2-2, with TRBD1 matching 8 bases. This CDR3 region has 18 residues. Germline V gives CDR1 KGHSH, CDR2 LQKENI. CDR3 in amino acids: CASSRPGQEDSYNSPLFF. Incomplete CDR3 DNA: TGTGCCAGCTCACGCCCGGGACAGGAAGACTCCTATAATTCACCG. Variable domain in full (rest from reference TRBV18 and TRBJ2-2): NAGVMQNPRHLVRRRGQEARLRCSPMKGHSHVYWYRQLPEEGLKFMVYLQKENIIDESGMPKERFSAEFPKEGPSILRIQQVVRGDSAAYFCASSRPGQEDSYNSPLFFGEGSRLTVL.

This clone occurred many times. From the germline J gene comes the end of the CDR3, since the read stops 3 residues before it. V is TRBV23-1 and J is TRBJ1-2; D gene uncertain. TRBV23-1 is classed as an ORF, of uncertain function. The CDR3 runs to 15 residues. V lost 4 bases to trimming and J lost 4 bases, with 16 bases between them. The part of the CDR3 DNA that was read is TGCGCCAGCAGTCGGGCTCTACCTGTGGGCTATGGC. This gives the protein CASSRALPVGYG. The full CDR3 is CASSRALPVGYGYTF.

Concerning this clone: The read finishes 3 residues shy of the CDR3 end, and the germline J gene is used to complete it. The rearrangement uses TRBV18 and TRBJ1-2, with D tentatively TRBD1 (6 bases). The CDR3 runs to 16 residues. CDR1 and CDR2 (germline): KGHSH, LQKENI. The CDR3: CASSPPGLAGANDYTF. CDR3 bases read: TGTGCCAGCTCACCACCTGGACTAGCGGGGGCCAATGAC.

Comments on this clone: Read sequence stops 3 residues before the CDR3 end, and the germline J gene provides the missing end. The rearrangement links TRBV20-1 to TRBJ2-1; perhaps TRBD2 as D (5 bases). Germline values: CDR1 DFQATT, CDR2 SNEGSKA (reference sequence). With 7 bases removed from V and 8 bases from J, the gap between germline ends came to 24 bases. The CDR3 sequence is 15 residues long. CDR3 bases read: TGCAGTGGGAACGGCGGGCTCGAAATTCGGGATGAG. Translated, it gives CSGNGGLEIRDE. The entire CDR3 reads CSGNGGLEIRDEQFF.

This clone was picked up many times. The read ends 3 residues early relative to the CDR3; the germline J gene fills the gap. The chain employs TRBV20-1 and TRBJ2-6; TRBD1 matches 10 bases. The CDR3 extends over 15 amino acids. J was trimmed by 1 base and V by 3 bases; bases with no gene match: 0. Germline lookup yields CDR1 DFQATT and CDR2 SNEGSKA (reference sequence). The part of the CDR3 DNA that was read is TGCAGTGCTAGGGACAGGGGGTCTGGGGCCAACGTC. Its protein product is CSARDRGSGANV. The CDR3, in full, reads CSARDRGSGANVLTF.

This clone was seen ten or more times. CDR3: CSAQPPATNEKLFF. The part of the CDR3 DNA that was read is TGCAGTGCTCAACCCCCGGCAACTAATGAAAAA. The chain recombines TRBV20-1 with TRBJ1-4; no firm D call. The read falls 3 residues short of the CDR3 end, and the missing part is taken from the germline J gene. The ends were cut back, 5 bases at V and 0 bases at J, with 10 bases in the middle. Germline V gene sequence: CDR1 DFQATT, CDR2 SNEGSKA (reference sequence). The CDR3 contains 14 residues.

This clone was detected many times. The read gets to within 3 residues of the CDR3 end, and the germline J gene fills in the rest. The rearrangement links TRBV6-1 to TRBJ2-1; the match to TRBD2 covers 14 bases. The CDR3 totals 16 residues. Germline loops: CDR1 MNHNS, CDR2 SASEGT. V shed 2 bases and J 7 bases; nucleotides not matched to a gene: 4. This CDR3 reads CASSEFGTSGSNEQFF. The sequenced part of the CDR3 DNA is TGTGCCAGCAGTGAATTTGGGACTAGCGGGAGTAATGAG.

This clone was recorded many times. The sequenced CDR3 bases are TGTGCCAGCAGCTTCGGCAGGGCATACGAG. Its translation is CASSFGRAYE. The full CDR3 protein reads CASSFGRAYEQYF. The chain has TRBV11-2 and TRBJ2-7, with D possibly TRBD1 on 5 matching bases. The read comes to an end 3 residues before the CDR3 does, leaving the germline J gene to fill in the end. Trimming stripped 3 bases from V and 4 bases from J, with 10 bases between. CDR1 and CDR2 (germline): SGHAT, FQNNGV. This CDR3 contains 13 residues.

This clone was counted ten times or more. Incomplete CDR3 DNA: TGTGCCAGCAGCTTTAACATACAGGGCAATCAGCCC. Its translation: CASSFNIQGNQP. In full, the CDR3 is CASSFNIQGNQPQHF. This chain joins TRBV5-5 and TRBJ1-5, with a tentative D call TRBD1 (5 bases). The CDR3 is cut off 3 residues early in the read; its end comes from the germline J gene. There are 15 residues in the CDR3. Looked up from germline, CDR1 is SGHKS and CDR2 is YYEKEE (reference sequence). V lost 2 bases, J lost 2 bases, and 11 bases lay in between.